This T cell receptor (beta chain) was obtained from a study of blood T cell repertoires in COVID-19. The CDR3 totals 13 residues. CDR1 is MNHEY, CDR2 SVGEGT, per germline. V dropped 5 bases and J dropped 2 bases, with 9 bases sitting between them. Authors' data handling: It was from reference gene primer amplification that nucleated cell counts were estimated. Data came from immunoSEQ multiplex PCR; TCRdb stores just in-frame clones and leaves some out. V and J calls and clone size come straight from that table; D and trimming were deduced from the DNA. This repertoire shows about 140,000 clones, about nine tenths found once; its top ten account for more than 3.5%.

This TCR was sampled from a man aged 50-59 years who had recovered from COVID-19. Sequenced sample: PBMCs or T cells enriched from blood (not recorded which). This chain joins TRBV6-2 or TRBV6-3 and TRBJ1-1; D is unresolved. The CDR3 loop reads CASSITPNTEAFF. Written as DNA, the CDR3 is TGTGCCAGCAGTATTACTCCCAACACTGAAGCTTTCTTT.